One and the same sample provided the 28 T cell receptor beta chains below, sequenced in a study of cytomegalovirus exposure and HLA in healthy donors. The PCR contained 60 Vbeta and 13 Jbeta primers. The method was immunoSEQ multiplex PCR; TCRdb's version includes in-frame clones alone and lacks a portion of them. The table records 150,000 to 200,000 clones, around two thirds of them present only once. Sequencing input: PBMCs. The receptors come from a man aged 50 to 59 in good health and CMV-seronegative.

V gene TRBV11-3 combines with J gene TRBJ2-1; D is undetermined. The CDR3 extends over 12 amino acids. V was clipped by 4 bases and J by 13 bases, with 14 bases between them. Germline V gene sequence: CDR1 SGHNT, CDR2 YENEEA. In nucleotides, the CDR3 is TGTGCCAGCAGCTCGATGGGCAAACGACAGTTCTTC. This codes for CASSSMGKRQFF.

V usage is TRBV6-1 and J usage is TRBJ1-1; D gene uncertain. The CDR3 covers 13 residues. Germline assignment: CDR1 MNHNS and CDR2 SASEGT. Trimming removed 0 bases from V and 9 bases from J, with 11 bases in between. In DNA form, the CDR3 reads TGTGCCAGCAGTGAAGCGTCGGGGATTAAAGCTTTCTTT. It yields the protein CASSEASGIKAFF.

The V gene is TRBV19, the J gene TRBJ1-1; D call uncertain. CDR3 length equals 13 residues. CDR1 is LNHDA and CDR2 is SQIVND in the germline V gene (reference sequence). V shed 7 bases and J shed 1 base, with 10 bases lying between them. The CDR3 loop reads CASTRSPNTEAFF. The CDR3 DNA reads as TGTGCCAGTACCAGGTCTCCGAACACTGAAGCTTTCTTT.

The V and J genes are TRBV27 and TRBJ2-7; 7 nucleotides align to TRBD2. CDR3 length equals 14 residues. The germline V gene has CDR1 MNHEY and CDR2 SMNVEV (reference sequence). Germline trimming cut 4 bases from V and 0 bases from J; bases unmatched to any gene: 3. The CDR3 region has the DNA TGTGCCAGCAGTTACTGGGGGGGCTCCTACGAGCAGTACTTC. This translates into CASSYWGGSYEQYF.

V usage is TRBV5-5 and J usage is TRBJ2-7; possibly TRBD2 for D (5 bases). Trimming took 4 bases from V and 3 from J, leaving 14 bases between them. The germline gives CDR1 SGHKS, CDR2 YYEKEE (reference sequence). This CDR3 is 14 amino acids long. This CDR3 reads CASSGDEGYYEQYF. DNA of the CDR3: TGTGCCAGCAGCGGAGATGAGGGATACTACGAGCAGTACTTC.

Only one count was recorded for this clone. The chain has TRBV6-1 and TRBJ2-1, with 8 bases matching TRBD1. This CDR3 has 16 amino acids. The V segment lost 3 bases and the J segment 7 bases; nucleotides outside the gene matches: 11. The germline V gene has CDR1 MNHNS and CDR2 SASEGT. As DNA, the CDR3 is TGTGCCAGCAGTGATTATAGGACAGGGAGTAGGAATGAGCAGTTCTTC. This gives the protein CASSDYRTGSRNEQFF.

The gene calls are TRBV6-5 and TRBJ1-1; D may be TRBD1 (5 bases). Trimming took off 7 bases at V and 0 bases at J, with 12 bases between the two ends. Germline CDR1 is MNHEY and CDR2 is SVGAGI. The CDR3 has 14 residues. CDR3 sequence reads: CASTRSDMNTEAFF. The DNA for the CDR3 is TGTGCCAGCACCCGCTCGGACATGAACACTGAAGCTTTCTTT.

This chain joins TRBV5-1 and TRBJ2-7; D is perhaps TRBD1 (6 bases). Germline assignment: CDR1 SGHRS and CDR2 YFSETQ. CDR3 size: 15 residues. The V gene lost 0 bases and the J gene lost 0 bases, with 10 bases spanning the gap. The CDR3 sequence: CASSLATGSSYEQYF. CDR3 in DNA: TGCGCCAGCAGCTTGGCCACAGGGAGCTCCTACGAGCAGTACTTC.

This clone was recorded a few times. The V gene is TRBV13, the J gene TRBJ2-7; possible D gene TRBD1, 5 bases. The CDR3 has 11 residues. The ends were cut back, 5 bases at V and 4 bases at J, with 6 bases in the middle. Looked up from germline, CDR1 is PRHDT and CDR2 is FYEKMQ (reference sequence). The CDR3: CASSPGYEQYF. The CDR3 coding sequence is TGTGCCAGCAGCCCAGGGTACGAGCAGTACTTC.

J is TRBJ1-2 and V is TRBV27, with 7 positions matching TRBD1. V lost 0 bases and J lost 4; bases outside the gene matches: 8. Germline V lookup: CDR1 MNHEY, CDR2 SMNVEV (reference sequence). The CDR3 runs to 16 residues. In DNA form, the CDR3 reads TGTGCCAGCAGTTTATCTATACAGGGGTTCTCCTATGGCTACACCTTC. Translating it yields CASSLSIQGFSYGYTF.

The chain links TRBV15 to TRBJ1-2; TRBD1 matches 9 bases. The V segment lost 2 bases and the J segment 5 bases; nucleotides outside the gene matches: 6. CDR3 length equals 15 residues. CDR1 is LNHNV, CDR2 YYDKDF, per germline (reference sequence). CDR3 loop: CATSRTGTGLYGYTF. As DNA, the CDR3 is TGTGCCACCAGCAGAACCGGGACAGGGTTGTATGGCTACACCTTC.

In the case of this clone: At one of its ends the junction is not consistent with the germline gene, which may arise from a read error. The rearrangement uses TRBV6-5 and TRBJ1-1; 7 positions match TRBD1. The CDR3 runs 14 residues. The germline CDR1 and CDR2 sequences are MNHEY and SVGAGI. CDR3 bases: TGTGCCATCAGTGAGCGCACAGGGGACACTGAAGCTTTCTTT. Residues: CAISERTGDTEAFF.

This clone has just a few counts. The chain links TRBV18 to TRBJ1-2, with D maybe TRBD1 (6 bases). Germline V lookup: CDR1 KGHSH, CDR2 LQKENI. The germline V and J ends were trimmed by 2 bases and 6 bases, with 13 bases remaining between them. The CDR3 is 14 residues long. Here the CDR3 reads CASSPGARGDGYTF. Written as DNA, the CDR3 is TGTGCCAGCTCACCAGGAGCCAGGGGCGATGGCTACACCTTC.

CDR3 loop: CASTYGGGGSLGYTF. The DNA for the CDR3 is TGTGCCAGCACCTATGGAGGGGGGGGGTCCCTAGGCTACACCTTC. This sequence joins TRBV28 and TRBJ1-2; tentatively, D is TRBD1 (6 bases). CDR1 and CDR2 (germline): MDHEN, SYDVKM. There are 15 residues in the CDR3. V was trimmed by 7 bases and J by 8 bases, leaving 23 bases between them.

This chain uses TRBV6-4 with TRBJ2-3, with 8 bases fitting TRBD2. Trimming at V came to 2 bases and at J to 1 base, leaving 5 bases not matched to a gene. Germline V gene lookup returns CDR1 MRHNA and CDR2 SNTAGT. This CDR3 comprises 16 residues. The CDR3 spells CASSDHPAGGTDTQYF. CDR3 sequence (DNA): TGTGCCAGCAGTGACCACCCAGCGGGGGGCACAGATACGCAGTATTTT.

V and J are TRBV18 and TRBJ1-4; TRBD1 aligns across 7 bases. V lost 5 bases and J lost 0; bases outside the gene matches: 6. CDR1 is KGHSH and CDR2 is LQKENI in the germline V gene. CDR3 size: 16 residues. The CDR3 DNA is TGTGCCAGCTCATTGAGGGGGCCTTCAACTAATGAAAAACTGTTTTTT. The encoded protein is CASSLRGPSTNEKLFF.

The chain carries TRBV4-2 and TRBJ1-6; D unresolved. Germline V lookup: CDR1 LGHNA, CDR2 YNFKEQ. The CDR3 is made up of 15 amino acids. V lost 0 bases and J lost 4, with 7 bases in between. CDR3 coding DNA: TGTGCCAGCAGCCAAGATAAGAGTTATAATTCACCCCTCCACTTT. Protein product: CASSQDKSYNSPLHF.

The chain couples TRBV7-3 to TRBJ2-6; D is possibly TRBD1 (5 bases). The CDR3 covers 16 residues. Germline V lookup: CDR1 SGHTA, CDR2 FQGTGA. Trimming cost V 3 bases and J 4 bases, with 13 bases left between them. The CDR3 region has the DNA TGTGCCAGCAGCTTGGGCAGGGTGGAAGGGGCCAACGTCCTGACTTTC. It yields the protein CASSLGRVEGANVLTF.

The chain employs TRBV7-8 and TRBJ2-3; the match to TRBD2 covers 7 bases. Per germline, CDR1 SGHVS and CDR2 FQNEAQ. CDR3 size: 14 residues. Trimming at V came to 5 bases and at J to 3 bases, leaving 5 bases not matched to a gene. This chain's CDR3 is CASSPPGGTDTQYF. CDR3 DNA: TGTGCCAGCAGCCCCCCGGGGGGTACAGATACGCAGTATTTT.

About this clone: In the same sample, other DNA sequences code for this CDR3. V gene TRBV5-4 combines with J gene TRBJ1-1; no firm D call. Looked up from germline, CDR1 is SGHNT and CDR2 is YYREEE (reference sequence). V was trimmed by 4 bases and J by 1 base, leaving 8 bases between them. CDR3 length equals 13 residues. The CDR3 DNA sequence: TGTGCCAGCAGCCAAACAGAGAACACTGAAGCTTTCTTT. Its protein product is CASSQTENTEAFF. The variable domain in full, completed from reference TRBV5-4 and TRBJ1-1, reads ETGVTQSPTHLIKTRGQQVTLRCSSQSGHNTVSWYQQALGQGPQFIFQYYREEENGRGNFPPRFSGLQFPNYSSELNVNALELDDSALYLCASSQTENTEAFFGQGTRLTVV.

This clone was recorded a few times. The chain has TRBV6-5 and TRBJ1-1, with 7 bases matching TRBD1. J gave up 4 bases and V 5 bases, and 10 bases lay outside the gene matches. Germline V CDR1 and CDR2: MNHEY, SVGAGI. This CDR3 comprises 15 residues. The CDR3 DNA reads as TGTGCCAGCAGTAAAATATGGACAGGAGCCACTGAAGCTTTCTTT. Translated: CASSKIWTGATEAFF.

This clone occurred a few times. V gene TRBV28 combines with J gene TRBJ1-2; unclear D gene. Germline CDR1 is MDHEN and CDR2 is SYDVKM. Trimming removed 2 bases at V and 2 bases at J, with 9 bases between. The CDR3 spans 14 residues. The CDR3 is CASSLREVNYGYTF. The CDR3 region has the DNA TGTGCCAGCAGTTTACGGGAAGTGAACTATGGCTACACCTTC.

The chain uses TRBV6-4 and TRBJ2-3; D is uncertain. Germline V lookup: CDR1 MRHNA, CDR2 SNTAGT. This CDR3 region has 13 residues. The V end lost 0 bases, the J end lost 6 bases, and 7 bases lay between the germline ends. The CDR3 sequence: CASSDSRMDTQYF. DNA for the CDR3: TGTGCCAGCAGTGACTCGCGCATGGATACGCAGTATTTT.

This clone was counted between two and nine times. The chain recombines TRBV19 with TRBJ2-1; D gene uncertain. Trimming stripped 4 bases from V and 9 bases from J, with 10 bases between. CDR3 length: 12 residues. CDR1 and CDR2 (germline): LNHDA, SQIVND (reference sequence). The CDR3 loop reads CASSSPLGEQFF. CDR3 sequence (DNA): TGTGCCAGTAGTAGCCCCCTAGGTGAGCAGTTCTTC.

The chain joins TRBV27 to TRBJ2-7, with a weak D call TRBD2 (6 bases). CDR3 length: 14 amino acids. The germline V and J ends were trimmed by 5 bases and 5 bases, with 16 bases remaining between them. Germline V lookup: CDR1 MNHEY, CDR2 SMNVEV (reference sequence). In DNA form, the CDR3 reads TGTGCCAGCAGTCCCCCGTATGGGGGGAACGAGCAGTACTTC. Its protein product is CASSPPYGGNEQYF.

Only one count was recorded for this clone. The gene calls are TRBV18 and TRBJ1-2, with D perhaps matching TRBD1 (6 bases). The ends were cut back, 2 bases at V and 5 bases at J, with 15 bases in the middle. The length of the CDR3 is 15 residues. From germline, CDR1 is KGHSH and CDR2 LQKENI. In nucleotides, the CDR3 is TGTGCCAGCTCACCAGGGGGCAGGGTTGGGTATGGCTACACCTTC. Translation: CASSPGGRVGYGYTF.

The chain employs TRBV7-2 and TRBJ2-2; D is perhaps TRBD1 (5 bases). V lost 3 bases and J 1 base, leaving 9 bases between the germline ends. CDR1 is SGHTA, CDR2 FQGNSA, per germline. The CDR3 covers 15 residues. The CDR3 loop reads CASSLEQGNTGELFF. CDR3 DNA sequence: TGTGCCAGCAGCTTGGAGCAGGGGAACACCGGGGAGCTGTTTTTT.

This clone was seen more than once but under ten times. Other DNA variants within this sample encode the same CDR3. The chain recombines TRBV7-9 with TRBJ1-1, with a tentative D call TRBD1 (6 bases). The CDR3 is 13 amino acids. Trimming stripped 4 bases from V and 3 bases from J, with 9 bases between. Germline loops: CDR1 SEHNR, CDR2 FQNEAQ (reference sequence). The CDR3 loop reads CASSSQGYTEAFF. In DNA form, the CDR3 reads TGTGCCAGCAGCTCCCAGGGGTACACTGAAGCTTTCTTT.